This paragraph covers one TCR beta chain sequence. Its antigen is not known. This specimen belongs to a study of T cell responses to AZD1222 COVID-19 vaccine. Study-level findings and limits: It should be noted that donors were predominantly white British and more often female, and clonal diversity was possibly underestimated. Among spike-specific TCRs, nearly half reportedly target unmutated variant regions. Following two doses of AZD1222, Spike-specific TCR breadth and depth rose.

Here immunoSEQ multiplex PCR was the method, and the copy in TCRdb shows in-frame clones only, minus some. Here the sample spans over 150,000 clones, roughly 90% being singletons. The CDR3 has 18 residues. The sequence derives from an adult who received the AZD1222 COVID-19 vaccine. This sample comprised peripheral blood, obtained 28 days after the second AZD1222 dose. The chain recombines TRBV1 with TRBJ1-5; the table assigns TRBD1, which was not confirmed against the DNA. TRBV1 is shown as a pseudogene. As DNA, the CDR3 is TGCACCAGCAGCCAAGGACAGGGGGCGAAAGTAGAGAATCAGCCCCAGCATTTT. It codes for CTSSQGQGAKVENQPQHF.